Below, 5 T cell receptor beta chains from the same sample are listed, as sequenced in a study of blood T cell repertoires in COVID-19. Sequencing used immunoSEQ multiplex PCR; TCRdb keeps in-frame clones, though not all of them. The sample records a few hundred thousand clones, around nine tenths being singletons. The sequenced sample consisted of peripheral blood. The receptors come from a man aged 25-45 years with acute or convalescent COVID-19.

The chain combines TRBV30 with TRBJ2-1; 9 bases are a match to TRBD2. The germline V gene encodes CDR1 GTSNPN and CDR2 SVGIG (reference sequence). The CDR3 runs 14 residues. The V and J ends lost 8 bases and 7 bases, in that order; junction bases with no gene match: 12. The CDR3 nucleotides read TGTGCCGCCCCAATTAGCGGGAGTGGTAATGAGCAGTTCTTC. It specifies CAAPISGSGNEQFF.

Concerning this clone itself: An end of the junction differs from the germline gene, which may be a read error. CDR3 sequence reads: CASSHTSGVDTQYF. DNA of the CDR3: TGTGCTAGCAGCCACACTAGCGGGGTGGATACGCAGTATTTT. This chain connects TRBV7-7 to TRBJ2-3; 10 bases map to TRBD2. Germline V gene sequence: CDR1 SSHAT, CDR2 FNYEAQ (reference sequence). The CDR3 runs 14 residues. Variable domain in full (rest from reference TRBV7-7 and TRBJ2-3): GAGVSQSPRYKVTKRGQDVTLRCDPISSHATLYWYQQALGQGPEFLTYFNYEAQPDKSGLPSDRFSAERPEGSISTLTIQRTEQRDSAMYRCASSHTSGVDTQYFGPGTRLTVL.

This clone was recorded once. The gene calls are TRBV6-5 and TRBJ2-7, with 11 nucleotides matching TRBD1. With 1 base clipped from V and 6 bases from J, the junction kept 8 bases outside the gene matches. CDR3 size: 16 residues. Per the germline V gene, CDR1 is MNHEY and CDR2 is SVGAGI. The CDR3 reads CASSYFSDRGRFEQYF. CDR3 sequence (DNA): TGTGCCAGCAGTTACTTCTCGGACAGGGGGCGGTTCGAGCAGTACTTC.

This chain connects TRBV19 to TRBJ2-5; possible D gene TRBD1, 5 bases. The CDR3 length is 13 residues. Germline CDR1 LNHDA, CDR2 SQIVND (reference sequence). V dropped 4 bases and J dropped 4 bases, with 10 bases sitting between them. CDR3 region: CASSTIRGETQYF. CDR3 in DNA: TGTGCCAGTAGTACCATTAGGGGAGAGACCCAGTACTTC.

This clone was detected once. V usage is TRBV5-1 and J usage is TRBJ1-3; D call uncertain. V lost 4 bases to trimming and J lost 0 bases, with 14 bases between them. Germline loops: CDR1 SGHRS, CDR2 YFSETQ. The CDR3 runs to 16 residues. The CDR3 DNA is TGCGCCAGCAGCACGGAGCCGGGGATCTCTGGAAACACCATATATTTT. It is translated as CASSTEPGISGNTIYF. Variable domain in full (rest from reference TRBV5-1 and TRBJ1-3): KAGVTQTPRYLIKTRGQQVTLSCSPISGHRSVSWYQQTPGQGLQFLFEYFSETQRNKGNFPGRFSGRQFSNSRSEMNVSTLELGDSALYLCASSTEPGISGNTIYFGEGSWLTVV.